This T cell receptor (beta chain) derives from a study of CD4 T cells in relation to SARS-CoV-2 and coronaviruses. TCRdb's table, derived via immunoSEQ multiplex PCR, lists solely in-frame clones and lacks some. This sample has some 64,000 clones, with approximately 94% found just once. CD4+ T cells from unexposed donors were obtained before the COVID-19 pandemic (2011-2018). The CDR3 sequence is 16 residues long. Trimming took 4 bases from V and 5 from J; bases not matched to a gene: 11. A remark on this clone: Its antigen remains unidentified.

Study observations and caveats: Approximately 65% of donors had memory CD4+ clonotypes crossrecognizing SARS-CoV-2 and common cold coronavirus spike.

The sequenced sample was naive CD4+ T cells from PBMCs. Subset of the sample: naive CD4+ T cells isolated by negative enrichment. This chain links TRBV23-1 with TRBJ1-2; 9 bases are a match to TRBD1. TRBV23-1 qualifies as an ORF whose function is uncertain. The sequence was obtained from a human donor in good health. CDR3: CASSRDRAPVRYGYTF. In DNA, the CDR3 is TGCGCCAGCAGTCGGGACAGGGCCCCCGTTCGGTATGGCTACACCTTC.